This TCR beta chain was sequenced for a study of blood T cell repertoires in COVID-19. Per the original data handling: Reference gene primer amplification yielded estimated nucleated cell counts. TCRdb keeps only in-frame clones here, not all; method: immunoSEQ multiplex PCR. D and trimming come from the DNA, and the V and J calls and clone size come from that table. This sample carries around 370,000 clones, 88% of them seen once, and the ten largest clones take more than 1%. V lost 0 bases, J lost 3 bases, and 7 bases stayed unmatched. Germline values: CDR1 LNHNV, CDR2 YYDKDF (reference sequence). The CDR3 is 17 residues long.

Sequencing was carried out using PBMCs or T cells enriched from blood (not recorded which). The TCR sequence derives from a woman between 18 and 29 years old who had recovered from COVID-19. The chain joins TRBV15 to TRBJ1-1, with 10 nucleotides matching TRBD1. The CDR3 nucleotides read TGTGCCACCAGCAGAGATTGGGTAGGGACAGGGGACACTGAAGCTTTCTTT. Translating it yields CATSRDWVGTGDTEAFF.